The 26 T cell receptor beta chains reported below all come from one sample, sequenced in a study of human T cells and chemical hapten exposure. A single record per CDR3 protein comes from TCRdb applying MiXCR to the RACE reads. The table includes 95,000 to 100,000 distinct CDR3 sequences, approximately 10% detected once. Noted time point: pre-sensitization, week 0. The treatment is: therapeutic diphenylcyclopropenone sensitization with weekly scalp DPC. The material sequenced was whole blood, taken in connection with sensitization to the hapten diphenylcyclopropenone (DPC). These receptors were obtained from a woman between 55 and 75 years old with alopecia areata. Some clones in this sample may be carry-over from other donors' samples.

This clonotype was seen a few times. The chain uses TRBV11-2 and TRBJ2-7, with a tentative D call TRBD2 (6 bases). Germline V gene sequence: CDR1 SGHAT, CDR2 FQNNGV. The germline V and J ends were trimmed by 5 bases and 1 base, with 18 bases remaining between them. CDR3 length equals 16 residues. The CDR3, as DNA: TGTGCCAGCAGCCCTAGAGCACGGGGGTTGTCCTACGAGCAGTACTTC. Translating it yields CASSPRARGLSYEQYF.

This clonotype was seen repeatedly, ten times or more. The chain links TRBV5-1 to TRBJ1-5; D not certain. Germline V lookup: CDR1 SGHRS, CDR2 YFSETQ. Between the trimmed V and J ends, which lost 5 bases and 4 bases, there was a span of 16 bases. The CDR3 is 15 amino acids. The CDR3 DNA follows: TGCGCCAGCAGTAGGGCTCCGGGAGAAAATCAGCCCCAGCATTTT. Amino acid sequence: CASSRAPGENQPQHF.

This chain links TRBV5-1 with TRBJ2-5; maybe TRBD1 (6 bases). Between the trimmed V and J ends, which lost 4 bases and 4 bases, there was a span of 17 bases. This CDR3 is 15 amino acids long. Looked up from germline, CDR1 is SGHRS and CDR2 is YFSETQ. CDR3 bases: TGCGCCAGCAGCGAAGTGACAGGCGCGGTAGAGACCCAGTACTTC. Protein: CASSEVTGAVETQYF.

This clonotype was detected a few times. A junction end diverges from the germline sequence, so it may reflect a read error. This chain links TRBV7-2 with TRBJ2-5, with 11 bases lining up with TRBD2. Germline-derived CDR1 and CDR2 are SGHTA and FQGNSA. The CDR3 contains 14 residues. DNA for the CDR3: TGTGCCAGCAGTCCTTTAGCGGGGGGGCCCTTGCCGAGTTTC. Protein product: CASSPLAGGPLPSF.

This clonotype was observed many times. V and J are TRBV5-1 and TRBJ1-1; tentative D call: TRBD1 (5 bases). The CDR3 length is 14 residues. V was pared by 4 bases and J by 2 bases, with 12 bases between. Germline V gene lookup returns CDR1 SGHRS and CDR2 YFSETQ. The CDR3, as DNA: TGCGCCAGCAGCCAGGGATCGCCCAACACTGAAGCTTTCTTT. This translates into CASSQGSPNTEAFF.

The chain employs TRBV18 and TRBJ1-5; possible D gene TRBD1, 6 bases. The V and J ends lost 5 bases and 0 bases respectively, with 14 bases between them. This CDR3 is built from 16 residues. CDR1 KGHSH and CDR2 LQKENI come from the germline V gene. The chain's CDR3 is CASSFGQSGSNQPQHF. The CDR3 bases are TGTGCCAGCTCATTTGGACAGTCGGGTAGCAATCAGCCCCAGCATTTT.

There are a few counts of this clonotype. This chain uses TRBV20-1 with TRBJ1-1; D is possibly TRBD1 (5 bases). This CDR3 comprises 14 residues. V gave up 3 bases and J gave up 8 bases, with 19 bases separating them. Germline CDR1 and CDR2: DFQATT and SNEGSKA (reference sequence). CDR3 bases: TGCAGTGCTAGCTTTACAGGAAGAGGGTCGGAAGCTTTCTTT. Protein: CSASFTGRGSEAFF.

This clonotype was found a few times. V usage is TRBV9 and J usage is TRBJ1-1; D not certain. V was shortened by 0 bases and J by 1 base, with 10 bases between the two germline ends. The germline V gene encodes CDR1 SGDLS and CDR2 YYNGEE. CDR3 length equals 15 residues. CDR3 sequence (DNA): TGTGCCAGCAGCGTAGATGGTCACCCGAACACTGAAGCTTTCTTT. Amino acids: CASSVDGHPNTEAFF.

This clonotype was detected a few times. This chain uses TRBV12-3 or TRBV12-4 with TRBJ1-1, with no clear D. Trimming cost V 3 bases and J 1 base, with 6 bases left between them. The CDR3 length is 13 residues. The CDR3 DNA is TGTGCCAGCAGTTTGAGCCAGAACACTGAAGCTTTCTTT. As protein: CASSLSQNTEAFF.

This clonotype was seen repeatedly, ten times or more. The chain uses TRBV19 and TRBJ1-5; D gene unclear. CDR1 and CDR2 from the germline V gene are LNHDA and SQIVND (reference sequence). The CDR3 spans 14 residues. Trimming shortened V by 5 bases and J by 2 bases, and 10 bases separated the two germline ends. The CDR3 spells CASSHAAGNQPQHF. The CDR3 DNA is TGTGCCAGTAGTCACGCGGCAGGCAATCAGCCCCAGCATTTT.

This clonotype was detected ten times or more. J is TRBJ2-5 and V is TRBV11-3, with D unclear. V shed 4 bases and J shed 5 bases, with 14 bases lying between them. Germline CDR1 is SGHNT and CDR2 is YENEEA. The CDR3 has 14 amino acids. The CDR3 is CASSSNTSRETQYF. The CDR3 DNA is TGTGCCAGCAGCTCAAACACAAGCCGGGAGACCCAGTACTTC.

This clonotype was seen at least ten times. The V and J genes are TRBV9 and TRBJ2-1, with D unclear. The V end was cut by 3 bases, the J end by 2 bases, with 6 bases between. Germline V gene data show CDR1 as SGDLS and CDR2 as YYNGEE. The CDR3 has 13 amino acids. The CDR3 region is CASSAFTYNEQFF. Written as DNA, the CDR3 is TGTGCCAGCAGCGCCTTTACCTACAATGAGCAGTTCTTC.

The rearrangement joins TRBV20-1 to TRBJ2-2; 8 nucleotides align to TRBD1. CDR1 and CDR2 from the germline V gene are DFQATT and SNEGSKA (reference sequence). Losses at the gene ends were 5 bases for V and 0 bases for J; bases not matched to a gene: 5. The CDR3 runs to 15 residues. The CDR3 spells CSAQGAGANTGELFF. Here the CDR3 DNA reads TGCAGTGCTCAGGGGGCAGGGGCGAACACCGGGGAGCTGTTTTTT.

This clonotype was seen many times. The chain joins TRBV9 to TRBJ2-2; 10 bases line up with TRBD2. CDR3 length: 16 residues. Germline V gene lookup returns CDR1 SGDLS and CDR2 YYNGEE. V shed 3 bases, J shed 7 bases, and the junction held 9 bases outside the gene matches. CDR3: CASSGTGTSVGGELFF. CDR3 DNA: TGTGCCAGCAGCGGAACCGGGACTAGCGTGGGCGGGGAGCTGTTTTTT.

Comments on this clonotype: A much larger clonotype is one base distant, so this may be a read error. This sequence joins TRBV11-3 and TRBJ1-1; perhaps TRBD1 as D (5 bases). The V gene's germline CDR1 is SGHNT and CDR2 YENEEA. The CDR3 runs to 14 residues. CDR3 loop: CASSLGFVDTDAFF. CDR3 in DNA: TGTGCCAGCAGCTTAGGCTTCGTGGACACTGACGCTTTCTTT.

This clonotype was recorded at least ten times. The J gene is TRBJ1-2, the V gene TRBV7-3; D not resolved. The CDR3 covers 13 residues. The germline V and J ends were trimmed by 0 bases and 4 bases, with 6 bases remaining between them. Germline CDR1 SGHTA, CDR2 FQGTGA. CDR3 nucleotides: TGTGCCAGCAGCTTAACGGGTAGCTATGGCTACACCTTC. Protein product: CASSLTGSYGYTF.

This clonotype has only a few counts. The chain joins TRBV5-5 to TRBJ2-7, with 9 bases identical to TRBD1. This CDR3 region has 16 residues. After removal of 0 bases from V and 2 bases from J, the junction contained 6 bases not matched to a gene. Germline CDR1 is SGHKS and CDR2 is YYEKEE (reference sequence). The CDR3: CASSLAGTGSPYEQYF. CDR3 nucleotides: TGTGCCAGCAGCTTGGCCGGGACAGGGAGCCCCTACGAGCAGTACTTC. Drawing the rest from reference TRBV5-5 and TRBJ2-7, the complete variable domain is DAGVTQSPTHLIKTRGQQVTLRCSPISGHKSVSWYQQVLGQGPQFIFQYYEKEERGRGNFPDRFSARQFPNYSSELNVNALLLGDSALYLCASSLAGTGSPYEQYFGPGTRLTVT.

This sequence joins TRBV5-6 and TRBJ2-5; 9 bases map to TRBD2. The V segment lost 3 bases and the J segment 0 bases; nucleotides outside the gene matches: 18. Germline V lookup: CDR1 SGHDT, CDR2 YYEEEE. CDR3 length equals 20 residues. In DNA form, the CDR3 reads TGTGCCAGCAGCTCCCTCGGCGGGCTAGCGGGGTCACTCTACCAAGAGACCCAGTACTTC. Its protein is CASSSLGGLAGSLYQETQYF.

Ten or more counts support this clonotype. The CDR3 nucleotides read TGCGCCAGTCGACCCGGGGCTAGCGGTAACACCGGGGAGCTGTTTTTT. Residues: CASRPGASGNTGELFF. The chain uses TRBV10-1 and TRBJ2-2, with 7 nucleotides matching TRBD2. The CDR3 totals 16 residues. Germline V gene data show CDR1 as WNHNN and CDR2 as SYGVQD (reference sequence). Trimming at V came to 9 bases and at J to 2 bases, leaving 12 bases not matched to a gene.

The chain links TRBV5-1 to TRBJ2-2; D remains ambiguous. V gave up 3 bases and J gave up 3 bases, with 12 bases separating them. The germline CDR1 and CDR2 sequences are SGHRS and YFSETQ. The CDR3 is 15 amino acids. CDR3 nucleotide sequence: TGCGCCAGCAGCTCCTTAGGGATCGACACCGGGGAGCTGTTTTTT. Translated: CASSSLGIDTGELFF. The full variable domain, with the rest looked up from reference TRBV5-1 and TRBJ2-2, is KAGVTQTPRYLIKTRGQQVTLSCSPISGHRSVSWYQQTPGQGLQFLFEYFSETQRNKGNFPGRFSGRQFSNSRSEMNVSTLELGDSALYLCASSSLGIDTGELFFGEGSRLTVL.

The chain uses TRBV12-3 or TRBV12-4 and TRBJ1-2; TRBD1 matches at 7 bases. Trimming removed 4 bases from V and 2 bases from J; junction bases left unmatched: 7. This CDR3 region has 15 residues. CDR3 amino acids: CASSYRQGGNYGYTF. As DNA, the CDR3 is TGTGCCAGCAGTTACCGACAGGGAGGGAACTATGGCTACACCTTC.

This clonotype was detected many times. The CDR3 DNA is TGTGCCAGCTCACCAGCGGTCGGCGCGTCAACTAATGAAAAACTGTTTTTT. This gives the protein CASSPAVGASTNEKLFF. The gene calls are TRBV18 and TRBJ1-4, with D hard to call. The length of the CDR3 is 17 residues. V lost 2 bases, J lost 0 bases, and 13 bases lay in between. CDR1 KGHSH and CDR2 LQKENI come from the germline V gene.

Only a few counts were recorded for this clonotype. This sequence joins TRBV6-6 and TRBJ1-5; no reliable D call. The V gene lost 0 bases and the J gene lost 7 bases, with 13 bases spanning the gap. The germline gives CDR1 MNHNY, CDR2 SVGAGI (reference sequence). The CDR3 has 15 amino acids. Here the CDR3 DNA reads TGTGCCAGCAGTTACTCTGTGCGCCGGCCCCAGCCCCAGCATTTT. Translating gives CASSYSVRRPQPQHF.

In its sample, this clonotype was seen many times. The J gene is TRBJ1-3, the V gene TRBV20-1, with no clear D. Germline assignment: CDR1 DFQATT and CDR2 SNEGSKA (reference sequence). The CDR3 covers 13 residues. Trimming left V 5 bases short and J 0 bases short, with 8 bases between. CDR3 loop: CSAPDNSGNTIYF. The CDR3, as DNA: TGCAGTGCTCCAGATAACTCTGGAAACACCATATATTTT.

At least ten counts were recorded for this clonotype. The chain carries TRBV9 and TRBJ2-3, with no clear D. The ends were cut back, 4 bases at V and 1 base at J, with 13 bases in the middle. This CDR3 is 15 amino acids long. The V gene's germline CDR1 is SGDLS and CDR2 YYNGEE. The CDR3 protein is CASSQQPGGTDTQYF. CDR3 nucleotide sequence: TGTGCCAGCAGCCAACAGCCGGGCGGCACAGATACGCAGTATTTT.

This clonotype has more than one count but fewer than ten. The CDR3 coding sequence is TGCAGTGCCCCCGGACTAGCTGATATGTCCGGGGAGCTGTTTTTT. Amino acids: CSAPGLADMSGELFF. The rearrangement links TRBV20-1 to TRBJ2-2; 8 bases are shared with TRBD2. With 6 bases clipped from V and 6 bases from J, the junction kept 12 bases outside the gene matches. Germline V lookup: CDR1 DFQATT, CDR2 SNEGSKA (reference sequence). The CDR3 is made up of 15 amino acids.